These 22 T cell receptor beta chains came from one sample sequenced in a study of glioma-infiltrating T cells after dendritic cell vaccination. Assay: immunoSEQ multiplex PCR; the TCRdb copy retains only in-frame clones and omits some. The sample has about 50,000 clones, approximately 90% seen once. The time point was: after dendritic cell vaccination, including at tumor progression/relapse. The material was blood, obtained after dendritic cell vaccination. All receptors come from a human donor with glioblastoma.

This clone was recorded once. The genes are TRBV5-1 and TRBJ1-1, with 8 bases that match TRBD1. CDR1 is SGHRS, CDR2 YFSETQ, per germline. Germline trimming cut 5 bases from V and 5 bases from J; bases unmatched to any gene: 11. The CDR3 loop spans 15 amino acids. The CDR3 is CASRLQGAFGTEAFF. CDR3 nucleotide sequence: TGCGCCAGCAGGCTCCAGGGGGCCTTCGGAACTGAAGCTTTCTTT.

The rearrangement joins TRBV29-1 to TRBJ2-7, with 10 bases that match TRBD2. The CDR3 extends over 16 amino acids. The germline CDR1 and CDR2 sequences are SQVTM and ANQGSEA. J gave up 4 bases and V 0 bases, and 9 bases lay outside the gene matches. This CDR3 reads CSVEDLASGSGYEQYF. The CDR3 bases are TGCAGCGTTGAAGATCTCGCTAGCGGGAGTGGGTACGAGCAGTACTTC.

The V and J genes are TRBV25-1 and TRBJ1-1, with 7 bases identical to TRBD1. This CDR3 is built from 15 residues. Germline-derived CDR1 and CDR2 are MGHDK and SYGVNS. The junction had 6 bases not matched to a gene; V was cut back by 1 base and J by 4 bases. The chain's CDR3 is CASSESGTATTEAFF. CDR3 sequence (DNA): TGTGCCAGCAGTGAATCTGGGACAGCCACCACTGAAGCTTTCTTT. Together with reference TRBV25-1 and TRBJ1-1, the CDR3 gives the full variable domain: EADIYQTPRYLVIGTGKKITLECSQTMGHDKMYWYQQDPGMELHLIHYSYGVNSTEKGDLSSESTVSRIRTEHFPLTLESARPSHTSQYLCASSESGTATTEAFFGQGTRLTVV.

The chain employs TRBV28 and TRBJ2-7, with a tentative D call TRBD1 (6 bases). Germline loops: CDR1 MDHEN, CDR2 SYDVKM. CDR3 length equals 14 residues. Deletions cut 4 bases from V and 5 bases from J, with 15 bases between. The CDR3 reads CASSSTGQGHEQYF. CDR3 nucleotide sequence: TGTGCCAGCAGTTCAACCGGGCAGGGGCACGAGCAGTACTTC.

This chain uses TRBV4-1 with TRBJ1-1, with TRBD1 identical over 9 bases. The V gene end was trimmed by 4 bases and the J gene end by 8 bases; junction bases not matched to a gene: 11. Germline assignment: CDR1 MGHRA and CDR2 YSYEKL. The CDR3 contains 15 residues. In DNA, the CDR3 is TGCGCCAGCAGCCTCAACCCCGGGACAGGGTCCGAAGCTTTCTTT. It encodes CASSLNPGTGSEAFF.

The chain has TRBV4-1 and TRBJ2-2; possibly TRBD2 for D (5 bases). The CDR3 runs to 16 residues. Germline CDR1 MGHRA, CDR2 YSYEKL. V lost 0 bases and J lost 5, with 13 bases in between. As DNA, the CDR3 is TGCGCCAGCAGCCAAGAGGTGGGAGTCGGGACCGGGGAGCTGTTTTTT. It yields the protein CASSQEVGVGTGELFF.

The V gene is TRBV5-1, the J gene TRBJ2-4; perhaps TRBD2 as D (5 bases). The CDR3 has 15 amino acids. Germline loops: CDR1 SGHRS, CDR2 YFSETQ. Trimming removed 4 bases from V and 7 bases from J, with 18 bases in between. The chain's CDR3 is CASSPPVGVGNIQYF. The CDR3 DNA sequence: TGCGCCAGCAGCCCACCGGTGGGAGTAGGGAACATTCAGTACTTC.

The chain recombines TRBV28 with TRBJ2-5, with 9 bases identical to TRBD1. The CDR3 sequence is 15 residues long. V shed 6 bases, J shed 1 base, and the junction held 6 bases outside the gene matches. Germline V gives CDR1 MDHEN, CDR2 SYDVKM. The CDR3 spells CASSSDRGVQETQYF. The DNA for the CDR3 is TGTGCCAGCAGCTCTGACAGGGGGGTCCAAGAGACCCAGTACTTC.

J is TRBJ2-7 and V is TRBV7-2, with 9 bases fitting TRBD1. The ends lost 6 bases at V and 4 bases at J; junction bases unmatched: 10. Germline V gene data show CDR1 as SGHTA and CDR2 as FQGNSA. This CDR3 has 15 amino acids. The CDR3 coding sequence is TGTGCCAGCAGGTACCGAGGGACAGGGTTTTACGAGCAGTACTTC. Translating it yields CASRYRGTGFYEQYF.

The J gene is TRBJ1-6, the V gene TRBV19; D possibly corresponds to TRBD1 (6 bases). CDR3 length: 14 residues. Germline CDR1 is LNHDA and CDR2 is SQIVND (reference sequence). The V and J ends lost 3 bases and 9 bases respectively, with 12 bases between them. In DNA form, the CDR3 reads TGTGCCAGTAGTATTCAGGGGATCGGTTCACCCCTCCACTTT. Translating it yields CASSIQGIGSPLHF.

This chain joins TRBV19 and TRBJ2-1; 7 bases fit TRBD2. Germline trimming cut 7 bases from V and 7 bases from J; bases unmatched to any gene: 7. Germline values: CDR1 LNHDA, CDR2 SQIVND (reference sequence). The CDR3 runs 13 residues. The CDR3 protein is CASKVGGTNEQFF. In nucleotides, the CDR3 is TGTGCCAGTAAGGTGGGAGGGACGAATGAGCAGTTCTTC.

The chain uses TRBV2 and TRBJ1-2, with TRBD1 matching over 11 bases. Germline V gene data show CDR1 as SNHLY and CDR2 as FYNNEI. The CDR3 length is 17 residues. The V and J ends lost 8 bases and 7 bases, in that order; junction bases with no gene match: 18. The CDR3 DNA reads TGTGCCAGCTCACGGAGAACGGGACAGGGGGGTAAGGGTGGCTACACCTTC. This translates into CASSRRTGQGGKGGYTF. The complete variable domain, with remaining parts taken from reference TRBV2 and TRBJ1-2, reads EPEVTQTPSHQVTQMGQEVILRCVPISNHLYFYWYRQILGQKVEFLVSFYNNEISEKSEIFDDQFSVERPDGSNFTLKIRSTKLEDSAMYFCASSRRTGQGGKGGYTFGSGTRLTVV.

The V and J genes are TRBV19 and TRBJ1-2; TRBD1 matches 8 bases. V dropped 9 bases and J dropped 6; count of bases not matched to a gene: 18. Germline loops: CDR1 LNHDA, CDR2 SQIVND (reference sequence). The CDR3 runs to 16 residues. CDR3 sequence reads: CASRRAGQGFRHGYTF. CDR3 sequence (DNA): TGTGCCAGCCGAAGGGCTGGACAGGGATTTCGGCATGGCTACACCTTC. The full variable domain, completed using reference TRBV19 and TRBJ1-2, is DGGITQSPKYLFRKEGQNVTLSCEQNLNHDAMYWYRQDPGQGLRLIYYSQIVNDFQKGDIAEGYSVSREKKESFPLTVTSAQKNPTAFYLCASRRAGQGFRHGYTFGSGTRLTVV.

DNA of the CDR3: TGTGCCAGCAGTTTCATGAGTTCACGCGGGCCAACTAATGAAAAACTGTTTTTT. It yields the protein CASSFMSSRGPTNEKLFF. The chain has TRBV28 and TRBJ1-4; D is unresolved. V lost 3 bases to trimming and J lost 0 bases, with 17 bases between them. Germline assignment: CDR1 MDHEN and CDR2 SYDVKM. The CDR3 runs 18 residues.

The rearrangement links TRBV18 to TRBJ2-7; 8 bases fit TRBD1. Germline CDR1 and CDR2: KGHSH and LQKENI. V lost 5 bases, J lost 3 bases, and 6 bases stayed unmatched. The CDR3 is made up of 14 amino acids. This CDR3 is CASSSTGTGYEQYF. The CDR3 DNA follows: TGTGCCAGCTCATCAACAGGGACAGGCTACGAGCAGTACTTC. The complete variable domain, with remaining parts taken from reference TRBV18 and TRBJ2-7, reads NAGVMQNPRHLVRRRGQEARLRCSPMKGHSHVYWYRQLPEEGLKFMVYLQKENIIDESGMPKERFSAEFPKEGPSILRIQQVVRGDSAAYFCASSSTGTGYEQYFGPGTRLTVT.

CDR3 in amino acids: CASSFGLEQYF. Written as DNA, the CDR3 is TGTGCCAGCAGCTTTGGACTGGAGCAGTACTTC. The chain has TRBV5-6 and TRBJ2-7, with a tentative D call TRBD2 (5 bases). The CDR3 sequence is 11 residues long. Germline V gene sequence: CDR1 SGHDT, CDR2 YYEEEE. V was trimmed by 2 bases and J by 7 bases, leaving 7 bases between them.

This clone has only a few counts. J is TRBJ1-5 and V is TRBV10-3; TRBD1 aligns across 8 bases. After removal of 3 bases from V and 7 bases from J, the junction contained 14 bases not matched to a gene. Germline CDR1 is ENHRY and CDR2 is SYGVKD. The CDR3 consists of 17 residues. This chain's CDR3 is CAISDLGRGPGEQPQHF. The CDR3 DNA follows: TGTGCCATCAGTGATCTGGGCAGGGGGCCAGGGGAACAGCCCCAGCATTTT.

The genes are TRBV4-2 and TRBJ2-2; D is perhaps TRBD2 (5 bases). V was cut by 2 bases and J by 1 base, with 11 bases left in between. This CDR3 contains 16 residues. Germline CDR1 reads LGHNA; CDR2 reads YNFKEQ. The CDR3 DNA reads TGTGCCAGCAGCCAACAGTCAGCGGAGAACACCGGGGAGCTGTTTTTT. This translates into CASSQQSAENTGELFF.

The gene calls are TRBV7-8 and TRBJ2-3, with D unclear. In germline, CDR1 is SGHVS, CDR2 FQNEAQ. The CDR3 sequence is 14 residues long. The V gene lost 3 bases and the J gene lost 2 bases, with 9 bases spanning the gap. The CDR3 DNA follows: TGTGCCAGCAGCTTTAGTCGTGACACAGATACGCAGTATTTT. This sequence encodes CASSFSRDTDTQYF. The full variable domain, completed using reference TRBV7-8 and TRBJ2-3, is GAGVSQSPRYKVAKRGQDVALRCDPISGHVSLFWYQQALGQGPEFLTYFQNEAQLDKSGLPSDRFFAERPEGSVSTLKIQRTQQEDSAVYLCASSFSRDTDTQYFGPGTRLTVL.

This rearrangement joins TRBV10-3 to TRBJ1-2; D gene ambiguous. The CDR3 spans 12 residues. Germline-derived CDR1 and CDR2 are ENHRY and SYGVKD. V was trimmed by 2 bases and J by 10 bases, leaving 11 bases between them. The CDR3 DNA is TGTGCCATCAGTGAGGTGGCTGAGGACTACACCTTC. Its translation is CAISEVAEDYTF.

The J gene is TRBJ2-7, the V gene TRBV7-2; TRBD2 matches at 7 bases. Germline V CDR1 and CDR2: SGHTA, FQGNSA. The CDR3 extends over 17 amino acids. V lost 5 bases to trimming and J lost 0 bases; unmatched junction nucleotides: 13. The CDR3 nucleotides are TGTGCCAGCAGCCCCCGTTTCGGCACTAGCGTCTCCTACGAGCAGTACTTC. This sequence encodes CASSPRFGTSVSYEQYF.

This clone turned up a few times. The gene calls are TRBV7-6 and TRBJ2-7, with 9 bases that match TRBD2. Germline CDR1 and CDR2: SGHVS and FNYEAQ. J lost 5 bases, V lost 1 base, and 15 bases had no gene match. The length of the CDR3 is 18 residues. The CDR3 region is CASSLVVPAGGARDEQYF. The DNA for the CDR3 is TGTGCCAGCAGCTTAGTGGTCCCAGCGGGAGGAGCCCGCGACGAGCAGTACTTC.